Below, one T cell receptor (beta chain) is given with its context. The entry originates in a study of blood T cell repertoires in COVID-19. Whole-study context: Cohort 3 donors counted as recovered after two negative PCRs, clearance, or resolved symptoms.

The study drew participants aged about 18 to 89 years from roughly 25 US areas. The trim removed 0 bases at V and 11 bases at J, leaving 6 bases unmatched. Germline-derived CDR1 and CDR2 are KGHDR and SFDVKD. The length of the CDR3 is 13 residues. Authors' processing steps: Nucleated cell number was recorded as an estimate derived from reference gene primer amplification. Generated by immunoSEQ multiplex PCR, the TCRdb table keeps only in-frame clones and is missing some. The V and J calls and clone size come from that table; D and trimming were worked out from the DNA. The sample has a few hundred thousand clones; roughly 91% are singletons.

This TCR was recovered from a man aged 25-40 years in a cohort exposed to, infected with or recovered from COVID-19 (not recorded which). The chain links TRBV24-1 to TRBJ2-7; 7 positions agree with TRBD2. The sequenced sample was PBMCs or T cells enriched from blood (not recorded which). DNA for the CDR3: TGTGCCACCAGTGATTTGCAAGGGAGGGCCAAGTACTTC. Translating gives CATSDLQGRAKYF.